This TCR beta chain was retrieved from a study of OX40 agonist ivuxolimab in advanced cancers. Study summary: Dose-escalation patients' cancers were hepatocellular carcinoma, melanoma, renal cell or head and neck cancer.

The data were produced by immunoSEQ multiplex PCR, yet TCRdb's version contains in-frame clones alone and is incomplete. The profile shows tens of thousands of clones, approximately 87% of them singletons. Trimming took 4 bases from V and 0 from J, leaving 13 bases between them. The CDR3 contains 15 residues. The germline V gene encodes CDR1 SGDLS and CDR2 YYNGEE. The rearrangement joins TRBV9 to TRBJ2-5, with D possibly TRBD2 on 5 matching bases. Sequenced material: CD4+ or CD8+ T cells sorted from blood, taken in a trial of the OX40 agonist ivuxolimab. The sequence derives from an adult with an advanced solid tumor such as melanoma, head and neck, liver or kidney cancer. The CDR3 loop is CASSIWTGDQETQYF. The CDR3 region has the DNA TGTGCCAGCAGCATATGGACCGGGGACCAAGAGACCCAGTACTTC.